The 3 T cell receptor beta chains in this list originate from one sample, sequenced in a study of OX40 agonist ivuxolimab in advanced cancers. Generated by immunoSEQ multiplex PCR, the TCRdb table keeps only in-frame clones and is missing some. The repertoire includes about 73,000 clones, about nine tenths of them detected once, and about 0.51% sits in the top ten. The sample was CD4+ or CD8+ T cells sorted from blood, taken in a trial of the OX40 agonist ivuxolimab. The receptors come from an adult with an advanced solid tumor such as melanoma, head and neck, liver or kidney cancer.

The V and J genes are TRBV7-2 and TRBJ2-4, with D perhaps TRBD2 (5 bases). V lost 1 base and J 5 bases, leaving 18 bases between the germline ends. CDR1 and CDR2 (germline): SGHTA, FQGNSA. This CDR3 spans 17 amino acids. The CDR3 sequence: CASSLGAASEGQNIQYF. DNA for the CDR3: TGTGCCAGCAGCTTAGGTGCGGCCTCAGAGGGTCAAAACATTCAGTACTTC.

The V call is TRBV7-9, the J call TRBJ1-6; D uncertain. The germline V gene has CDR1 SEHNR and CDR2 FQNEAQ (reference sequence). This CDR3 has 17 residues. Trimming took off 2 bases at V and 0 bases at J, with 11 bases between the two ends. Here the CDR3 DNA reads TGTGCCAGCAGCTTAAACGGCGGAGGCTCCTATAATTCACCCCTCCACTTT. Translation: CASSLNGGGSYNSPLHF.

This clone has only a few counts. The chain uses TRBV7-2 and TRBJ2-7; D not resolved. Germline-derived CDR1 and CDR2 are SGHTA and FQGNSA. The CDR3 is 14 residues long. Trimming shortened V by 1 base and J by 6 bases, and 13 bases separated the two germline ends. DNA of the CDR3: TGTGCCAGCAGCTTAGGGTCAGCGAACGGCGAGCAGTACTTC. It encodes CASSLGSANGEQYF.